This is a list of T cell receptor beta chains from one sample in a study of blood T cell repertoires in COVID-19. Profiling relied on immunoSEQ multiplex PCR, and the TCRdb table lists in-frame clones only, not all of them. The profile covers approximately 130,000 clones, with approximately 80% appearing a single time and 6.5% to 9.5% taken by the ten largest. Sequences were obtained from peripheral blood. Every receptor here comes from a human donor in a cohort sampled during active COVID-19. Each CDR3 is given without its conserved first and last residue. The D gene is left open where the match is weak. Size tells how often a clone was seen (once, few, many) or the class of an expanded clone, and some rows leave it out.

j_call	d_call	v_call	clone_size	cdr3_aa
TRBJ1-1	.	TRBV3-1/TRBV3-2	few	ASSQERGMGTEAF
TRBJ2-6	.	TRBV11-3	once	ASSLGYTQGFSGANVLT
TRBJ1-2	.	TRBV11-3	.	ASSLNPDYGYT
TRBJ2-7	TRBD1	TRBV15	.	ATSRDRGGNYEQY
TRBJ2-1	.	TRBV27	.	ASSPMSHNEQF
TRBJ2-7	TRBD1	TRBV10-2	.	ASSETGGAHEQY
TRBJ2-7	TRBD1	TRBV5-6	.	ASSAFRQGTLPFEQY
TRBJ2-7	TRBD1	TRBV5-1	.	ASSQTGDSDYEQY
TRBJ2-7	TRBD2	TRBV18	.	ASSPNTGGRDEQY
TRBJ1-2	TRBD1	TRBV4-1	.	ASSQGDRNYGYT
TRBJ2-1	TRBD2	TRBV7-8	.	ASNVVAGAYNEQF
TRBJ2-7	TRBD2	TRBV10-3	once	AISDGTSGSYEQY
TRBJ2-1	.	TRBV9	.	ASSVGGGRDEQF
TRBJ1-5	.	TRBV25-1	.	ASSPHEGDGEKDQPQH
TRBJ2-3	TRBD2	TRBV2	.	ASIRLAGTDTQY
TRBJ2-7	.	TRBV7-9	.	ASSFQANEQY
TRBJ1-4	TRBD1	TRBV5-8	.	ASSQGTGQGKLF
TRBJ2-3	.	TRBV14	.	ASSQAAGWTDTQY
TRBJ1-5	.	TRBV2	.	ASTAAYRAQPQH
TRBJ1-1	TRBD1	TRBV6-6	.	ASSSGQGMNTEAF
TRBJ2-7	.	TRBV9	many	ASSPVGDLPYEQY
TRBJ1-5	.	TRBV19	.	ASNRDSSNQPQH
TRBJ1-2	TRBD1	TRBV30	.	AWSEGTGRSGYT
TRBJ1-3	.	TRBV6-5	.	ASGGGSGNTIY
TRBJ1-4	.	TRBV2	.	ASSEALPGNLF
TRBJ1-2	TRBD1	TRBV10-2	.	ASSESEGAFGYT
TRBJ2-5	TRBD1	TRBV4-1	.	ASSQDLGRGLVETQY
TRBJ2-7	TRBD2	TRBV2	.	ASSGLAGEQY
TRBJ2-7	.	TRBV5-1	few	ASSKAVLSSYEQY
TRBJ2-1	TRBD2	TRBV27	once	ASSFGTSGYNEQF
TRBJ2-7	TRBD2	TRBV28	.	ASSSRGGSAEQY
TRBJ2-7	.	TRBV19	.	ASSVGQSEQY
TRBJ2-1	.	TRBV5-1	.	ASSNIDWGDNEQF
TRBJ2-2	TRBD1	TRBV7-9	.	ASSFGTGNTGELF
TRBJ2-1	TRBD2	TRBV4-2	.	ASSHPGLAGVEEQF
TRBJ1-4	.	TRBV6-5	.	ASRRASNEKLF
TRBJ1-5	TRBD1	TRBV4-1	once	ASSLSGDRNQPQH
TRBJ1-1	TRBD1	TRBV13	.	ASSLPRQGYTEAF
TRBJ1-5	TRBD1	TRBV24-1	.	ATSETGDSNQPQH
TRBJ2-3	TRBD2	TRBV28	.	ASRPRTSGRGTQY
TRBJ2-3	TRBD2	TRBV10-2	.	AAKGAGGTGTDTQY
TRBJ2-7	TRBD2	TRBV3-1/TRBV3-2	.	ASSQEGVAGAPYEQY
TRBJ2-7	.	TRBV27	.	ASSSLGSSYEQY
TRBJ2-7	.	TRBV27	.	ASSLSLGRGVHEQY